This T cell receptor beta chain was identified in a study of T cell clones after liver transplantation. Overall study context: TCRbeta sequencing after a pre-transplant mixed lymphocyte reaction identified graft-donor-reactive clones, later tracked in post-transplant blood. Findings of the study overall: Post-transplant, graft-donor-reactive CD4 TCRbeta sequences in blood dropped significantly in 5 of 8 subjects. In two subjects, few donor cells limited the measurable donor-reactive repertoire.

Details on this clone: The antigen is unknown.

Data came from immunoSEQ multiplex PCR; TCRdb stores just in-frame clones and leaves some out. Of tens of thousands of clones in the sample, around 70% are singletons; the top ten hold less than 3.5%. Trimming left V 4 bases short and J 2 bases short, with 7 bases between. Germline CDR1 reads MDHEN; CDR2 reads SYDVKM. The CDR3 has 13 amino acids. This chain links TRBV28 with TRBJ2-3; D remains unclear. This sample comprised CD4+ T cells from blood, obtained at the roughly 16-month timepoint. This clonotype was obtained from a human patient who received a liver transplant. Some T cells may originate from the graft donor. This chain's CDR3 is CASSYQNTDTQYF. The DNA for the CDR3 is TGTGCCAGCAGTTACCAGAACACAGATACGCAGTATTTT. Filled out from reference TRBV28 and TRBJ2-3, the complete variable domain reads DVKVTQSSRYLVKRTGEKVFLECVQDMDHENMFWYRQDPGLGLRLIYFSYDVKMKEKGDIPEGYSVSREKKERFSLILESASTNQTSMYLCASSYQNTDTQYFGPGTRLTVL.